A selection of T cell receptor beta chains follows, all from one sample in a study of control samples from healthy donors and cancer patients. Repertoires were generated with immunoSEQ multiplex PCR, while TCRdb's copy carries only in-frame clones and drops some. Of about 98,000 clones detected, around three quarters appear once; the ten largest clones hold under 12%. The sequenced sample consisted of blood. The receptors derive from a woman aged 25 to 45 in good health. Both conserved end residues are part of each CDR3. A D gene is named only where the DNA matches it firmly. Not every row has a clone size; where given, it reads once, few, many or a size class.

J gene: TRBJ2-5; D gene: TRBD2; V gene: TRBV7-2; clone size: .; CDR3 DNA: TGTGCCAGCAGCTACGGGGGGGGCCCCCAAGAGACCCAGTACTTC; CDR3 protein: CASSYGGGPQETQYF
J gene: TRBJ2-1; D gene: .; V gene: TRBV5-1; clone size: .; CDR3 DNA: TGCGCCAGCAGCTTGGGCGGGGAAGTCTACAATGAGCAGTTCTTC; CDR3 protein: CASSLGGEVYNEQFF
J gene: TRBJ1-2; D gene: .; V gene: TRBV14; clone size: .; CDR3 DNA: TGTGCCAGCAGCCAAAGGGGGGGGTATGGCTACACCTTC; CDR3 protein: CASSQRGGYGYTF
J gene: TRBJ2-2; D gene: .; V gene: TRBV6-5; clone size: .; CDR3 DNA: TGTGCCAGCAGTTCGAACAGGGATGGCACCGGGGAGCTGTTTTTT; CDR3 protein: CASSSNRDGTGELFF
J gene: TRBJ2-7; D gene: TRBD2; V gene: TRBV6-8; clone size: .; CDR3 DNA: TGTGCCAGCAGCTGCGGACTAGCGGGGGGCTTGAGCTCCTACGAGCAGTACTTC; CDR3 protein: CASSCGLAGGLSSYEQYF
J gene: TRBJ2-2; D gene: .; V gene: TRBV3-1/TRBV3-2; clone size: .; CDR3 DNA: TGTGCCAGCAGCCACCACTCGGCGGGCGGGGAGCTGTTTTTT; CDR3 protein: CASSHHSAGGELFF
J gene: TRBJ1-3; D gene: .; V gene: TRBV6-2/TRBV6-3; clone size: once; CDR3 DNA: TGTGCCAGCAGTTATACCTCGGGGGCCTCTGGAAACACCATATATTTT; CDR3 protein: CASSYTSGASGNTIYF
J gene: TRBJ2-3; D gene: .; V gene: TRBV11-2; clone size: once; CDR3 DNA: TGTGCCAGCAGCCAATACACAGATACGCAGTATTTT; CDR3 protein: CASSQYTDTQYF
J gene: TRBJ1-2; D gene: TRBD1; V gene: TRBV19; clone size: once; CDR3 DNA: TGTGCCAGTAAAAGGACAGGGGACGCTAACTATGGCTACACCTTC; CDR3 protein: CASKRTGDANYGYTF
J gene: TRBJ2-6; D gene: .; V gene: TRBV9; clone size: .; CDR3 DNA: TGTGCCAGCAGCGTAGAACCATCTGGGGCCAACGTCCTGACTTTC; CDR3 protein: CASSVEPSGANVLTF
J gene: TRBJ1-1; D gene: .; V gene: TRBV27; clone size: few; CDR3 DNA: TGTGCCAGCAGTCGGATGAACACTGAAGCTTTCTTT; CDR3 protein: CASSRMNTEAFF